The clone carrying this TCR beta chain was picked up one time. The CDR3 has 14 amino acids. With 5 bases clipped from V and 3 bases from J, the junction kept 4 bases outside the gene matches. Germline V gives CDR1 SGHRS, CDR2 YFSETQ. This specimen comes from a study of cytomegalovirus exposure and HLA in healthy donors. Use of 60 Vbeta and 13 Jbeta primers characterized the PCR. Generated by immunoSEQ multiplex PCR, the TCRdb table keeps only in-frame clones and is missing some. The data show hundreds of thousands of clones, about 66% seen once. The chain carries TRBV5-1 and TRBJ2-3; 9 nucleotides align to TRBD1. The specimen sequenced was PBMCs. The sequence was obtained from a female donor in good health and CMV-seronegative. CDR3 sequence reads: CASSYDRGTDTQYF. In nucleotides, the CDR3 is TGCGCCAGCAGTTACGACAGGGGGACAGATACGCAGTATTTT.